The rows below give T cell receptor beta chains drawn from one sample of a study of T-cell reconstitution after alpha-beta-depleted transplantation in children. TCRdb used MiXCR to reprocess the PCR reads, holding one entry per CDR3 protein. This sample has around 500,000 distinct CDR3 sequences, with more than 20% found just once. Sequencing was performed on PBMCs, mostly from graft donor cells, taken 360 days after TCRalphabeta/CD19-depleted stem cell transplant. Receptors originate from a boy in the first two years of life who had a stem cell transplant for acute myeloid leukemia, so the T cells may come from the graft donor. The CDR3 runs from the conserved cysteine through the conserved F or W. Fields, in order: J gene, clone size, D gene, V gene, CDR3 DNA, CDR3 protein. A D gene is named only where the DNA matches it firmly. Clone size is not always given. Where it is, it says once, few, many or a class for expanded clones.

j_call: TRBJ1-5; clone_size: few; d_call: -; v_call: TRBV12-3/TRBV12-4; cdr3_nt: TGTGCCAGCAGTAACCGCCTTACAGGGATTAGCAATCAGCCCCAGCATTTT; cdr3_aa: CASSNRLTGISNQPQHF
j_call: TRBJ2-3; clone_size: once; d_call: TRBD1; v_call: TRBV4-1; cdr3_nt: TGCGCCAGCAGCCAAGGGAGGACCGGGACAGTTCTCTCCTTTCCAACAGATACGCAGTATTTT; cdr3_aa: CASSQGRTGTVLSFPTDTQYF
j_call: TRBJ2-3; clone_size: many; d_call: -; v_call: TRBV5-1; cdr3_nt: TGCGCCAGCAGATCGGTGAGCACAGATACGCAGTATTTT; cdr3_aa: CASRSVSTDTQYF
j_call: TRBJ1-5; clone_size: -; d_call: -; v_call: TRBV2; cdr3_nt: TGTGCCAGCAGTGTATGGGTGGGAAATCAGCCCCAGCATTTT; cdr3_aa: CASSVWVGNQPQHF
j_call: TRBJ1-3; clone_size: -; d_call: -; v_call: TRBV27; cdr3_nt: TGTGCCAGCAGTCAGAACAGGGTCCCTGGAAACACCATATATTTT; cdr3_aa: CASSQNRVPGNTIYF
j_call: TRBJ2-3; clone_size: few; d_call: -; v_call: TRBV27; cdr3_nt: TGTGCCAGCAGTTTACAGGAACCAAGCACAGATACGCAGTATTTT; cdr3_aa: CASSLQEPSTDTQYF
j_call: TRBJ2-3; clone_size: many; d_call: -; v_call: TRBV12-3/TRBV12-4; cdr3_nt: TGTGCCAGCCGCCTGACCGCTGGAACAGATACGCAGTATTTT; cdr3_aa: CASRLTAGTDTQYF
j_call: TRBJ2-2; clone_size: few; d_call: -; v_call: TRBV12-3/TRBV12-4; cdr3_nt: TGTGCCAGCAGATCACCACTAGAGAACACCGGGGAGCTGTTTTTT; cdr3_aa: CASRSPLENTGELFF
j_call: TRBJ2-3; clone_size: -; d_call: TRBD1; v_call: TRBV29-1; cdr3_nt: TGCAGCGCGGATATACAGGGGGCGTTGGATACGCAGTATTTT; cdr3_aa: CSADIQGALDTQYF
j_call: TRBJ1-5; clone_size: -; d_call: -; v_call: TRBV12-3/TRBV12-4; cdr3_nt: TGTGCCAGCAGAGCAGACAGGAATCAGCCCCAGCATTTT; cdr3_aa: CASRADRNQPQHF
j_call: TRBJ2-1; clone_size: -; d_call: -; v_call: TRBV4-1; cdr3_nt: TGCGCCAGCAGCCAAGGTCTGAATGAGCAGTTCTTC; cdr3_aa: CASSQGLNEQFF
j_call: TRBJ1-2; clone_size: -; d_call: TRBD1; v_call: TRBV12-3/TRBV12-4; cdr3_nt: TGTGCCAGCAGTTTATCCCGGACAGGGGACGGCTACACCTTC; cdr3_aa: CASSLSRTGDGYTF
j_call: TRBJ1-3; clone_size: many; d_call: -; v_call: TRBV6-5; cdr3_nt: TGTGCCAGCAGTTATGGATCTGGAAACACCATATATTTT; cdr3_aa: CASSYGSGNTIYF
j_call: TRBJ2-7; clone_size: few; d_call: TRBD1; v_call: TRBV20-1; cdr3_nt: TGCAGTGCTAGAGATCTTGACAGGGGACCCTACGAGCAGTACTTC; cdr3_aa: CSARDLDRGPYEQYF
j_call: TRBJ2-1; clone_size: many; d_call: -; v_call: TRBV4-1; cdr3_nt: TGCGCCAGCAGCCTTCTAGCTGATTCCTACAATGAGCAGTTCTTC; cdr3_aa: CASSLLADSYNEQFF
j_call: TRBJ1-1; clone_size: -; d_call: -; v_call: TRBV9; cdr3_nt: TGTGCCAGCAGCGTAGAAGGGGGAAACACTGAAGCTTTCTTT; cdr3_aa: CASSVEGGNTEAFF
j_call: TRBJ1-1; clone_size: few; d_call: -; v_call: TRBV29-1; cdr3_nt: TGCAGCGTTGAAGATCAAGGACTGAACACTGAAGCTTTCTTT; cdr3_aa: CSVEDQGLNTEAFF
j_call: TRBJ2-2; clone_size: few; d_call: -; v_call: TRBV12-3/TRBV12-4; cdr3_nt: TGTGCCAGCAGTTTCGGGGATAAGACCGGGGAGCTGTTTTTT; cdr3_aa: CASSFGDKTGELFF
j_call: TRBJ1-3; clone_size: -; d_call: -; v_call: TRBV24-1; cdr3_nt: TGTGCCACCAGTGCGGCAGGCGGAAACACCATATATTTT; cdr3_aa: CATSAAGGNTIYF
j_call: TRBJ2-3; clone_size: -; d_call: -; v_call: TRBV7-9; cdr3_nt: TGTGCCAGCAGCCCCAAAACAGGGCAAGATACGCAGTATTTT; cdr3_aa: CASSPKTGQDTQYF
j_call: TRBJ1-4; clone_size: few; d_call: TRBD1; v_call: TRBV10-3; cdr3_nt: TGTGCCATCAGTCCTGGGACAGGGGAAGAAAAACTGTTTTTT; cdr3_aa: CAISPGTGEEKLFF
j_call: TRBJ2-2; clone_size: many; d_call: TRBD1; v_call: TRBV29-1; cdr3_nt: TGCAGCGTCCGACAGGGAGAGTACACCGGGGAGCTGTTTTTT; cdr3_aa: CSVRQGEYTGELFF
j_call: TRBJ2-2; clone_size: -; d_call: -; v_call: TRBV5-5; cdr3_nt: TGTGCCAGCAGCTCCTCGCTGGGGGAAAGTTCCGCCGGGGAGCTGTTTTTT; cdr3_aa: CASSSSLGESSAGELFF
j_call: TRBJ2-1; clone_size: few; d_call: -; v_call: TRBV5-1; cdr3_nt: TGCGCCAGCAGCTTGGTCTTTCGGGATGACCGTGAGCAGTTCTTC; cdr3_aa: CASSLVFRDDREQFF
j_call: TRBJ2-7; clone_size: few; d_call: TRBD1; v_call: TRBV29-1; cdr3_nt: TGCAGCGCAATGGGACAGGGCTACGAGCAGTACTTC; cdr3_aa: CSAMGQGYEQYF
j_call: TRBJ1-4; clone_size: -; d_call: TRBD1; v_call: TRBV6-1; cdr3_nt: TGTGCCAGCAATCAACAGGGGATTCCAGCTAATGAAAAACTGTTTTTT; cdr3_aa: CASNQQGIPANEKLFF
j_call: TRBJ2-3; clone_size: once; d_call: TRBD1; v_call: TRBV4-3; cdr3_nt: TGCGCCAGCAGCCACTGGGACAGGGACACAGATACGCAGTATTTT; cdr3_aa: CASSHWDRDTDTQYF
j_call: TRBJ2-2; clone_size: many; d_call: -; v_call: TRBV6-5; cdr3_nt: TGTGCCAGCAGTTACGTGGCGTACGGCACTCACACCGGGGAGCTGTTTTTT; cdr3_aa: CASSYVAYGTHTGELFF
j_call: TRBJ2-1; clone_size: -; d_call: TRBD1; v_call: TRBV5-1; cdr3_nt: TGCGCCAGCGAGGACAGGGGAGGGAGGGAGCAGTTCTTC; cdr3_aa: CASEDRGGREQFF
j_call: TRBJ2-2; clone_size: many; d_call: -; v_call: TRBV5-6; cdr3_nt: TGTGCCAGCAGTCGGTTTTCCGGGGTCAAGGCCGGGGAGCTGTTTTTT; cdr3_aa: CASSRFSGVKAGELFF
j_call: TRBJ1-6; clone_size: few; d_call: TRBD1; v_call: TRBV15; cdr3_nt: TGTGCCACCAGCGGAGCAAGACAGGGGTATAATTCACCCCTCCACTTT; cdr3_aa: CATSGARQGYNSPLHF
j_call: TRBJ2-3; clone_size: few; d_call: TRBD1; v_call: TRBV20-1; cdr3_nt: TGCAGTGCCGCCCGACAGGGGTCCTTTAGCACAGATACGCAGTATTTT; cdr3_aa: CSAARQGSFSTDTQYF
j_call: TRBJ1-2; clone_size: -; d_call: -; v_call: TRBV6-1; cdr3_nt: TGTGCCGTTTTAGTGGACTCTAACTATGGCTACACCTTC; cdr3_aa: CAVLVDSNYGYTF
j_call: TRBJ1-5; clone_size: -; d_call: TRBD1; v_call: TRBV20-1; cdr3_nt: TGCAGTGCTAGAGTGTGGGGACAGGGCGGTCAGCCCCAGCATTTT; cdr3_aa: CSARVWGQGGQPQHF
j_call: TRBJ2-1; clone_size: many; d_call: -; v_call: TRBV20-1; cdr3_nt: TGCAGTGCTACCACCCGGGGTACCTTCAATGAGCAGTTCTTC; cdr3_aa: CSATTRGTFNEQFF
j_call: TRBJ2-2; clone_size: many; d_call: -; v_call: TRBV6-2/TRBV6-3; cdr3_nt: TGTGCCAGCAGTTACAGGGGACACTACACCGGGGAGCTGTTTTTT; cdr3_aa: CASSYRGHYTGELFF
j_call: TRBJ2-3; clone_size: few; d_call: -; v_call: TRBV20-1; cdr3_nt: TGCAGTGCGGGGCGGGTAGCCACAGATACGCAGTATTTT; cdr3_aa: CSAGRVATDTQYF
j_call: TRBJ1-1; clone_size: many; d_call: TRBD1; v_call: TRBV6-6; cdr3_nt: TGTGCCAGCAGTTTGTTTGGACAGGGAGCTTTCTTT; cdr3_aa: CASSLFGQGAFF
j_call: TRBJ2-3; clone_size: many; d_call: -; v_call: TRBV27; cdr3_nt: TGTGCCAGCACCAACCGGGGGTTCACAGATACGCAGTATTTT; cdr3_aa: CASTNRGFTDTQYF
j_call: TRBJ2-4; clone_size: -; d_call: TRBD1; v_call: TRBV12-3/TRBV12-4; cdr3_nt: TGTGCCAGCAGTTTTTCCCTGGACAGGGCCAAAAACATTCAGTACTTC; cdr3_aa: CASSFSLDRAKNIQYF
j_call: TRBJ1-5; clone_size: -; d_call: TRBD1; v_call: TRBV28; cdr3_nt: TGTGCCAGCAGCGGGACAGGGAACAATCAGCCCCAGCATTTT; cdr3_aa: CASSGTGNNQPQHF
j_call: TRBJ2-3; clone_size: few; d_call: TRBD1; v_call: TRBV12-3/TRBV12-4; cdr3_nt: TGTGCCAGCAGAGGGGGCAGGACAGATACGCAGTATTTT; cdr3_aa: CASRGGRTDTQYF
j_call: TRBJ2-2; clone_size: few; d_call: -; v_call: TRBV12-3/TRBV12-4; cdr3_nt: TGTGCCAGCAGTTTTTTCGCTACCGGGGAGCTGTTTTTT; cdr3_aa: CASSFFATGELFF
j_call: TRBJ2-1; clone_size: -; d_call: -; v_call: TRBV24-1; cdr3_nt: TGTGCCACCAGTGACTCCGTCCGGTCCTACAATGAGCAGTTCTTC; cdr3_aa: CATSDSVRSYNEQFF
j_call: TRBJ1-1; clone_size: -; d_call: TRBD1; v_call: TRBV3-1; cdr3_nt: TGTGCCAGCAGCCATCCCTCGCAGGGGGCCACTGAAGCTTTCTTT; cdr3_aa: CASSHPSQGATEAFF
j_call: TRBJ1-1; clone_size: many; d_call: TRBD1; v_call: TRBV20-1; cdr3_nt: TGCAGTGCTAGTAAACAGGGGGCTGAAGCTTTCTTT; cdr3_aa: CSASKQGAEAFF